Below are 29 T cell receptor beta chains sequenced from a single sample in a study of cytomegalovirus exposure and HLA in healthy donors. The PCR contained 60 Vbeta and 13 Jbeta primers. The repertoire was sequenced with immunoSEQ multiplex PCR; TCRdb's copy has only in-frame clones and lacks some. In the table there are more than 90,000 clones, less than 85% of which are singletons. The sequencing input was PBMCs. Every receptor here comes from a man in his fifties or sixties in good health and CMV-seropositive.

A remark on this clone: At one boundary the junction diverges from the germline segment, which might be a read error. Other DNA sequences in the sample encode the same CDR3. The V and J genes are TRBV15 and TRBJ2-1; D may be TRBD2 (7 bases). Germline V CDR1 and CDR2: LNHNV, YYDKDF (reference sequence). The CDR3 totals 15 residues. CDR3 DNA: TGTGCTACCAGCCCGACGGGGGGCGTCGACAATGAGCAGTTCTTC. Protein: CATSPTGGVDNEQFF.

The rearrangement uses TRBV4-3 and TRBJ1-2; D unresolved. The CDR3 has 14 amino acids. The V and J ends lost 0 bases and 8 bases respectively, with 13 bases between them. From germline, CDR1 is LGHNA and CDR2 YSLEER. The CDR3 nucleotides read TGCGCCAGCAGCCAAGAAAGAGGGCGAGGGGGCTACACCTTC. Amino acid sequence: CASSQERGRGGYTF.

The chain combines TRBV29-1 with TRBJ2-1; TRBD2 agrees at 11 bases. V was pared by 5 bases and J by 13 bases, with 7 bases of the junction left unmatched. This CDR3 is built from 12 residues. The germline CDR1 and CDR2 sequences are SQVTM and ANQGSEA. The CDR3 DNA sequence: TGCAGCGTTCATAGCGGGGGGGCCTTTCAGTTCTTC. Protein product: CSVHSGGAFQFF.

The rearrangement joins TRBV28 to TRBJ1-2; D is perhaps TRBD1 (5 bases). The CDR3 extends over 15 amino acids. The V end was cut by 2 bases, the J end by 0 bases, with 10 bases between. Germline CDR1 and CDR2: MDHEN and SYDVKM. The CDR3 DNA reads TGTGCCAGCAGTTTAGGAGGGGTAGCTAACTATGGCTACACCTTC. It is translated as CASSLGGVANYGYTF.

A single count supports this clone. This chain joins TRBV28 and TRBJ1-6; the match to TRBD1 covers 9 bases. The length of the CDR3 is 13 residues. CDR1 MDHEN and CDR2 SYDVKM come from the germline V gene. V shed 6 bases and J 6 bases; nucleotides not matched to a gene: 0. This CDR3 is CASRQGANSPLHF. The DNA of the CDR3 is TGTGCCAGCAGACAGGGGGCTAATTCACCCCTCCACTTT.

The genes are TRBV19 and TRBJ2-5, with 10 bases lining up with TRBD1. The J call may be faulty, since TRBJ2-7 better matches the DNA end. There are 14 residues in the CDR3. Germline values: CDR1 LNHDA, CDR2 SQIVND (reference sequence). The CDR3 sequence is CARKRQGASYEQYF. CDR3 in DNA: TGTGCCAGAAAACGACAGGGGGCGTCCTACGAGCAGTACTTC.

The chain employs TRBV9 and TRBJ1-2; 10 bases are shared with TRBD1. This CDR3 is built from 15 residues. V lost 0 bases to trimming and J lost 3 bases; unmatched junction nucleotides: 2. Germline V gene lookup returns CDR1 SGDLS and CDR2 YYNGEE. CDR3 coding DNA: TGTGCCAGCAGCGTAGGGGGGACAGGGGACTATGGCTACACCTTC. Its translation is CASSVGGTGDYGYTF.

The chain recombines TRBV9 with TRBJ2-7, with 14 positions matching TRBD2. The CDR3 is 15 residues long. The germline gives CDR1 SGDLS, CDR2 YYNGEE. V lost 4 bases, J lost 7 bases, and 7 bases stayed unmatched. The CDR3 nucleotides are TGTGCCAGCAGCTCGGGACTAGCGGGAGTGGAAGAGCAGTACTTC. It specifies CASSSGLAGVEEQYF.

The chain is built from TRBV5-1 and TRBJ2-2; tentative D call: TRBD2 (5 bases). This CDR3 contains 14 residues. Germline lookup yields CDR1 SGHRS and CDR2 YFSETQ. The V and J ends lost 2 bases and 6 bases respectively, with 11 bases between them. The CDR3 nucleotides read TGCGCCAGCAGCTTCGAGGGATCGGCCGGGGAGCTGTTTTTT. This codes for CASSFEGSAGELFF.

CDR3 residues: CASSRSGSIRGGYTF. Written as DNA, the CDR3 is TGTGCCAGCAGTCGCTCCGGGAGTATTAGAGGAGGCTACACCTTC. The chain couples TRBV6-5 to TRBJ1-2, with unresolved D. Between the trimmed V and J ends, which lost 5 bases and 8 bases, there was a span of 21 bases. Germline-derived CDR1 and CDR2 are MNHEY and SVGAGI. CDR3 length: 15 residues.

The chain employs TRBV11-2 and TRBJ2-2, with D perhaps TRBD2 (5 bases). The ends were cut back, 4 bases at V and 4 bases at J, with 19 bases in the middle. The germline CDR1 and CDR2 sequences are SGHAT and FQNNGV. The CDR3 is made up of 17 amino acids. The CDR3 DNA reads as TGTGCCAGCAGCTCCCCGGCGGACGGGGTGATCACCGGGGAGCTGTTTTTT. This sequence encodes CASSSPADGVITGELFF. Variable domain in full (rest from reference TRBV11-2 and TRBJ2-2): EAGVAQSPRYKIIEKRQSVAFWCNPISGHATLYWYQQILGQGPKLLIQFQNNGVVDDSQLPKDRFSAERLKGVDSTLKIQPAKLEDSAVYLCASSSPADGVITGELFFGEGSRLTVL.

The chain combines TRBV4-1 with TRBJ2-7; D might be TRBD1 (6 bases). Germline V CDR1 and CDR2: MGHRA, YSYEKL. The CDR3 has 16 residues. The V and J ends lost 4 bases and 5 bases respectively, with 21 bases between them. The CDR3 nucleotides read TGCGCCAGCAGCCTCAGCCTAGCAGGGGAACGCCACGAGCAGTACTTC. It yields the protein CASSLSLAGERHEQYF.

This clone was detected only a few times. The chain employs TRBV14 and TRBJ1-4; D not certain. Trimming left V 0 bases short and J 8 bases short, with 7 bases between. CDR3 length: 13 residues. CDR1 and CDR2 from the germline V gene are SGHDN and FVKESK. For the CDR3, the DNA is TGTGCCAGCAGCCAAGATAGATACGAAAAACTGTTTTTT. Its protein product is CASSQDRYEKLFF. Together with reference TRBV14 and TRBJ1-4, the CDR3 gives the full variable domain: EAGVTQFPSHSVIEKGQTVTLRCDPISGHDNLYWYRRVMGKEIKFLLHFVKESKQDESGMPNNRFLAERTGGTYSTLKVQPAELEDSGVYFCASSQDRYEKLFFGSGTQLSVL.

In its sample, this clone was seen once. This chain connects TRBV11-3 to TRBJ2-5; D is possibly TRBD1 (6 bases). The end of the DNA fits TRBJ2-7 better, so the J call may be wrong. The CDR3 spans 13 residues. Per the germline V gene, CDR1 is SGHNT and CDR2 is YENEEA. The CDR3 is CASSPGDDYEQYF. CDR3 sequence (DNA): TGTGCCAGCAGCCCAGGGGATGACTACGAGCAGTACTTC.

The chain has TRBV29-1 and TRBJ1-2; no clear D. Trimming took 1 base from V and 11 from J, leaving 8 bases between them. The germline V gene has CDR1 SQVTM and CDR2 ANQGSEA. This CDR3 has 10 residues. The CDR3 here is CSVEGGKYTF. In DNA, the CDR3 is TGCAGCGTTGAAGGCGGCAAGTACACCTTC.

V and J are TRBV7-8 and TRBJ1-6, with TRBD1 identical over 11 bases. The CDR3 length is 18 residues. Unmatched junction bases numbered 12, after V lost 1 base and J lost 10 bases. The germline CDR1 and CDR2 sequences are SGHVS and FQNEAQ. The CDR3 region has the DNA TGTGCCAGCAGCTTAGATTCGTTCGGGACAGGGGGTGGATCACCCCTCCACTTT. Translation: CASSLDSFGTGGGSPLHF.

The V and J genes are TRBV5-4 and TRBJ1-2, with D perhaps TRBD1 (6 bases). V dropped 1 base and J dropped 8 bases, with 21 bases sitting between them. Looked up from germline, CDR1 is SGHNT and CDR2 is YYREEE (reference sequence). The CDR3 spans 16 residues. The CDR3 coding sequence is TGTGCCAGCAGCTTGAGGGGACACGCCGTTTCGGAGGGCTACACCTTC. Translation gives CASSLRGHAVSEGYTF.

The chain couples TRBV5-4 to TRBJ1-1; 9 bases match TRBD1. The CDR3 length is 14 residues. Germline V gene data show CDR1 as SGHNT and CDR2 as YYREEE (reference sequence). After removal of 10 bases from V and 3 bases from J, the junction contained 10 bases not matched to a gene. The CDR3 spells CAVTGGLLDTEAFF. The CDR3 nucleotides read TGTGCCGTGACAGGGGGGCTCCTGGACACTGAAGCTTTCTTT.

The chain uses TRBV7-2 and TRBJ2-5; 9 nucleotides line up with TRBD2. CDR3 size: 17 residues. Germline loops: CDR1 SGHTA, CDR2 FQGNSA. With 5 bases clipped from V and 4 bases from J, the junction kept 14 bases outside the gene matches. The CDR3 loop reads CASSTDEVRGGRETQYF. The CDR3 DNA follows: TGTGCCAGCAGCACGGACGAGGTGCGGGGGGGCCGAGAGACCCAGTACTTC.

The chain combines TRBV6-5 with TRBJ1-2; D may be TRBD1 (6 bases). Trimming removed 7 bases from V and 4 bases from J, with 16 bases in between. From germline, CDR1 is MNHEY and CDR2 SVGAGI. CDR3 length: 14 residues. In DNA, the CDR3 is TGTGCCAGCACCTCGACAGGCGCTGGCTATGGCTACACCTTC. This codes for CASTSTGAGYGYTF.

This clone was counted a single time. The V call is TRBV15, the J call TRBJ1-5; TRBD1 is a possible D gene (6 bases). The CDR3 runs to 17 residues. V dropped 0 bases and J dropped 1 base, with 13 bases sitting between them. Germline V gene sequence: CDR1 LNHNV, CDR2 YYDKDF (reference sequence). The CDR3 region has the DNA TGTGCCACCAGCAGAGAAACTACAGGGCTGAGCAATCAGCCCCAGCATTTT. Translating it yields CATSRETTGLSNQPQHF.

The chain is built from TRBV11-2 and TRBJ2-2; TRBD1 agrees at 10 bases. Germline CDR1 and CDR2: SGHAT and FQNNGV. This CDR3 is 16 amino acids long. J gave up 3 bases and V 5 bases, and 6 bases lay outside the gene matches. This CDR3 reads CASSRGQGDYTGELFF. CDR3 in DNA: TGTGCCAGCAGCCGTGGACAGGGGGATTACACCGGGGAGCTGTTTTTT. The full variable domain, in which reference TRBV11-2 and TRBJ2-2 provide the parts outside the CDR3, is EAGVAQSPRYKIIEKRQSVAFWCNPISGHATLYWYQQILGQGPKLLIQFQNNGVVDDSQLPKDRFSAERLKGVDSTLKIQPAKLEDSAVYLCASSRGQGDYTGELFFGEGSRLTVL.

The genes are TRBV11-2 and TRBJ2-7; 9 bases are shared with TRBD2. The CDR3 is 18 amino acids. Germline CDR1 and CDR2: SGHAT and FQNNGV. Trimming at V came to 5 bases and at J to 9 bases, leaving 23 bases not matched to a gene. The CDR3 DNA reads as TGTGCCAGCAGCGCCCGGTTCCCCGGGGCTAGCGGGGCGGGGGGGCAGTACTTC. This encodes CASSARFPGASGAGGQYF.

The chain employs TRBV15 and TRBJ2-5, with a tentative D call TRBD2 (5 bases). This CDR3 is built from 15 residues. V lost 0 bases and J 0 bases, leaving 8 bases between the germline ends. In germline, CDR1 is LNHNV, CDR2 YYDKDF (reference sequence). The DNA for the CDR3 is TGTGCCACCAGCAGAGATCCGGGGTACCAAGAGACCCAGTACTTC. This codes for CATSRDPGYQETQYF.

The rearrangement joins TRBV6-6 to TRBJ1-5; weak D call: TRBD1 (6 bases). Trimming removed 6 bases from V and 0 bases from J, with 12 bases in between. The CDR3 contains 15 residues. CDR1 is MNHNY, CDR2 SVGAGI, per germline (reference sequence). CDR3 protein: CASRQAGDSNQPQHF. The CDR3 bases are TGTGCCAGCAGGCAAGCAGGGGATAGCAATCAGCCCCAGCATTTT.

The gene calls are TRBV19 and TRBJ1-4; a possible D gene is TRBD1 (6 bases). This CDR3 is built from 14 residues. The germline V gene encodes CDR1 LNHDA and CDR2 SQIVND (reference sequence). Trimming pared 7 bases from V and 1 base from J, leaving 10 bases between. The CDR3 DNA is TGTGCCAGTAAGCAGGACAGAACTAATGAAAAACTGTTTTTT. Translation gives CASKQDRTNEKLFF.

The chain carries TRBV5-6 and TRBJ2-7, with 10 bases aligning to TRBD2. V was clipped by 2 bases and J by 6 bases; unmatched bases: 2. Germline lookup yields CDR1 SGHDT and CDR2 YYEEEE. The CDR3 is 13 residues long. This CDR3 reads CASSFGLAAEQYF. Here the CDR3 DNA reads TGTGCCAGCAGCTTTGGACTAGCGGCCGAGCAGTACTTC.

This chain uses TRBV7-8 with TRBJ2-7, with 7 nucleotides matching TRBD1. V dropped 4 bases and J dropped 5; count of bases not matched to a gene: 5. Germline V gives CDR1 SGHVS, CDR2 FQNEAQ. The CDR3 extends over 13 amino acids. As DNA, the CDR3 is TGTGCCAGCAGCTCTACTGACAGGGACGAGCAGTACTTC. It yields the protein CASSSTDRDEQYF.

The chain couples TRBV7-2 to TRBJ2-4; 13 bases agree with TRBD2. CDR1 is SGHTA, CDR2 FQGNSA, per germline. CDR3 length: 18 residues. V trimming: 5 bases; J trimming: 6 bases; junction bases outside the gene matches: 13. CDR3 sequence (DNA): TGTGCCAGCAGCCCTCAGGGGGGACTAGCGGGGTTAGGAAACATTCAGTACTTC. Translated: CASSPQGGLAGLGNIQYF.